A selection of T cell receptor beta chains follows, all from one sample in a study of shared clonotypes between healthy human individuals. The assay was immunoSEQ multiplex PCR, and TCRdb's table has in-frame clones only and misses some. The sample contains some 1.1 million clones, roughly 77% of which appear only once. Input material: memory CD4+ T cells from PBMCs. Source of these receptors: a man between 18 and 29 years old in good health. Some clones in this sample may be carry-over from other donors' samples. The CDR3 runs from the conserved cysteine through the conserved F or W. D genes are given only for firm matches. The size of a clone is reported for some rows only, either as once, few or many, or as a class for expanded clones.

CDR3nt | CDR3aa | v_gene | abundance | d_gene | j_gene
TGCGCCAGCAGCTGGGCAGGGACCCACAATGAGCAGTTCTTC | CASSWAGTHNEQFF | TRBV5-1 | - | - | TRBJ2-1
TGTGCCAGCAACCATCCATCTCGACTAGCGGGAGGGGAGACCCAGTACTTC | CASNHPSRLAGGETQYF | TRBV25-1 | - | TRBD2 | TRBJ2-5
TGTGCCAGCAGCTTATACAGGGGGGAACTGAACACTGAAGCTTTCTTT | CASSLYRGELNTEAFF | TRBV11-2 | - | TRBD1 | TRBJ1-1
TGTGCCAGCATCCCCGGCCGCACAGATACGCAGTATTTT | CASIPGRTDTQYF | TRBV2 | - | - | TRBJ2-3
TGTGCCACCAGCAGAGGCCAGGGAACGGATGGCTACACCTTC | CATSRGQGTDGYTF | TRBV15 | - | - | TRBJ1-2
TGTGCCAGCTTTCGGGACACCTATCAGCCCCAGCATTTT | CASFRDTYQPQHF | TRBV28 | once | - | TRBJ1-5
TGTGCCAGCAGACAAAGTGGTGGCAAAAACATTCAGTACTTC | CASRQSGGKNIQYF | TRBV5-4 | - | - | TRBJ2-4
TGCGCCAGCAGCTTGTCCGGCGGAAAACTGTTTTTT | CASSLSGGKLFF | TRBV5-1 | - | - | TRBJ1-4
TGTGCCAGCAGTGACAGGGGGCAGGGAGATACGCAGTATTTT | CASSDRGQGDTQYF | TRBV6-1 | - | TRBD1 | TRBJ2-3
TGTGCCAGCAGACAGACAGGGGGCAGGGAGACCCAGTACTTC | CASRQTGGRETQYF | TRBV6-1 | - | TRBD1 | TRBJ2-5
TGTGCCAGCTCACCTTCGGGGACCCAGTACTTC | CASSPSGTQYF | TRBV18 | - | - | TRBJ2-5
TGTGCCAGTAAATTTCTGGACAGGTCCTACGAGCAGTACTTC | CASKFLDRSYEQYF | TRBV27 | - | TRBD1 | TRBJ2-7
TGCAGCGTTCCGGCGGGAGGGCCCTGGGATGAGCAGTTCTTC | CSVPAGGPWDEQFF | TRBV29-1 | - | TRBD2 | TRBJ2-1
TGTGCCAGCAGCTTGCTTGGGAAAAAGGACACTGAAGCTTTCTTT | CASSLLGKKDTEAFF | TRBV5-6 | - | - | TRBJ1-1
TGTGCCACCACGGAGGCTGGGGCCAACGTCCTGACTTTC | CATTEAGANVLTF | TRBV14 | - | - | TRBJ2-6
TGTGCCAGCCTGTTCGATGAGGGGTCCTACGAGCAGTACTTC | CASLFDEGSYEQYF | TRBV2 | once | - | TRBJ2-7
TGCGCCAGCAGCCAAGAACAACGGACAGGGGGCGGCCCTGAAGCTTTCTTT | CASSQEQRTGGGPEAFF | TRBV4-1 | many | TRBD1 | TRBJ1-1
TGTGCCAGCAGCACGAGTGGGGGGCGGAACGAGCAGTACTTC | CASSTSGGRNEQYF | TRBV11-3 | - | - | TRBJ2-7
TGTGCCAGCAGTTTATGGCAGGGAGGGGGGACGAACACTGAAGCTTTCTTT | CASSLWQGGGTNTEAFF | TRBV28 | - | - | TRBJ1-1
TGTGCCAGCAGCCTAAGACTAGCGGGAGGGTTTACTGAGACCCAGTACTTC | CASSLRLAGGFTETQYF | TRBV11-2 | once | TRBD2 | TRBJ2-5
TGTGCCAGCAGCAAGGGAGGTGGAAACACCATATATTTT | CASSKGGGNTIYF | TRBV7-8 | - | - | TRBJ1-3
TGTGCCAGCAGCGTAGGCCCCAGGGGTGCCACCGGGGAGCTGTTTTTT | CASSVGPRGATGELFF | TRBV9 | - | - | TRBJ2-2
TGTGCCAGCAGTTTAGTGGACAGGGACTACCACGAGCAGCACTTC | CASSLVDRDYHEQHF | TRBV28 | - | - | TRBJ2-5
TGTGCCAGCAGCTCCAATACGCAGTATTTT | CASSSNTQYF | TRBV5-8 | - | - | TRBJ2-3
TGCGCCAGCAGCGTCGAAGACAACTACGAGCAGTACTTC | CASSVEDNYEQYF | TRBV5-1 | - | - | TRBJ2-7
TGTGCCAGCAGGCGAACCGACTCCTACAATGAGCAGTTCTTC | CASRRTDSYNEQFF | TRBV2 | - | - | TRBJ2-1
TGTGCCAGCAGCTTGGAAACCGGGATCCTATATCAGCCCCAGCATTTT | CASSLETGILYQPQHF | TRBV5-8 | - | - | TRBJ1-5
TGCGCCAGCAGCCAAGTAAATCTAGTTAAGACAGATACGCAGTATTTT | CASSQVNLVKTDTQYF | TRBV4-1 | - | - | TRBJ2-3
TGTGCCAGCAGTGAAGGGGGACTAGGCTCCTACGAGCAGTACTTC | CASSEGGLGSYEQYF | TRBV6-1 | - | TRBD2 | TRBJ2-7
TGTGCCAGCAGCTTATCAGACAGGGTCAGGGAGACCCAGTACTTC | CASSLSDRVRETQYF | TRBV9 | - | TRBD1 | TRBJ2-5
TGTGCCAGCAGCACCAAACAGGGGGCGTGGACTGAAGCTTTCTTT | CASSTKQGAWTEAFF | TRBV7-2 | - | TRBD1 | TRBJ1-1
TGTGCCAGCAGACCCGGGACAGCTGGCAATCAGCCCCAGCATTTT | CASRPGTAGNQPQHF | TRBV6-6 | - | TRBD1 | TRBJ1-5
TGTGCTAGTGGTTTGGGGCAGGGCTCCGGGGGGAACACTGAAGCTTTCTTT | CASGLGQGSGGNTEAFF | TRBV12-5 | few | - | TRBJ1-1
TGTGCCACCACCCTGGGACAGGGTACAGATACGCAGTATTTT | CATTLGQGTDTQYF | TRBV15 | - | TRBD1 | TRBJ2-3
TGTGCCAGCAGCTTAGAGGGGATTAGCACTGAAGCTTTCTTT | CASSLEGISTEAFF | TRBV7-9 | few | - | TRBJ1-1
TGTGCCAGCAGCATCTTACAGGGCACCGGGGAGCTGTTTTTT | CASSILQGTGELFF | TRBV7-2 | - | - | TRBJ2-2
TGTGCCAGCAGCCCAGGGGCCTCTGGAAACACCATATATTTT | CASSPGASGNTIYF | TRBV5-4 | - | - | TRBJ1-3
TGTGCCAGCAGCGACAGAACAGGGGGAAGCGAGACCCAGTACTTC | CASSDRTGGSETQYF | TRBV5-4 | - | TRBD1 | TRBJ2-5
TGTGCCAGCCCCGCCCCTGAAGCTTTCTTT | CASPAPEAFF | TRBV6-1 | - | - | TRBJ1-1
TGTGCCAGCAGCCTTGGGGGGGATCAGCCCCAGCATTTT | CASSLGGDQPQHF | TRBV2 | - | - | TRBJ1-5